The 7 T cell receptor beta chains below were found in one sample sequenced in a study of blood T cell repertoires in COVID-19. The repertoire was sequenced with immunoSEQ multiplex PCR; TCRdb's copy has only in-frame clones and lacks some. Of 110,000 to 150,000 clones listed, around 87% are singletons. Sequencing was performed on PBMCs or T cells enriched from blood (not recorded which). These receptors all stem from a man between 60 and 75 years old who had recovered from COVID-19.

The chain couples TRBV7-9 to TRBJ2-6, with 9 bases identical to TRBD1. The CDR3 has 19 amino acids. Per germline, CDR1 SEHNR and CDR2 FQNEAQ (reference sequence). V was pared by 5 bases and J by 3 bases, with 14 bases of the junction left unmatched. CDR3 nucleotide sequence: TGTGCCAGCAGCCCACCGAGGGGACAGGGCCTACTTGGGGCCAACGTCCTGACTTTC. Its translation: CASSPPRGQGLLGANVLTF.

The chain links TRBV7-7 to TRBJ2-3; 8 positions match TRBD1. V was clipped by 1 base and J by 2 bases; unmatched bases: 2. The CDR3 has 15 residues. Germline values: CDR1 SSHAT, CDR2 FNYEAQ (reference sequence). The DNA for the CDR3 is TGTGCCAGCAGCTTAGGGACAGGGCCCACAGATACGCAGTATTTT. Translating it yields CASSLGTGPTDTQYF.

The sample holds one count of this clone. This chain uses TRBV24-1 with TRBJ2-1, with D perhaps matching TRBD1 (5 bases). Trimming shortened V by 2 bases and J by 7 bases, and 11 bases separated the two germline ends. CDR1 KGHDR and CDR2 SFDVKD come from the germline V gene. The CDR3 sequence is 14 residues long. Written as DNA, the CDR3 is TGTGCCACCAGTGATTGGGGCTTCCGAAATGAGCAGTTCTTC. It yields the protein CATSDWGFRNEQFF.

The chain has TRBV6-5 and TRBJ2-2, with D perhaps matching TRBD1 (6 bases). This CDR3 is 13 amino acids long. V was cut by 4 bases and J by 5 bases, with 8 bases left in between. Germline CDR1 MNHEY, CDR2 SVGAGI. The CDR3 region is CASSSTGTGELFF. The DNA of the CDR3 is TGTGCCAGCAGTTCCACAGGGACCGGGGAGCTGTTTTTT.

The CDR3 DNA sequence: TGTGCCAGCAGCTTGGTGGGGGGACAGGGGCATTCACCCCTCCACTTT. Its translation: CASSLVGGQGHSPLHF. The chain joins TRBV5-6 to TRBJ1-6, with TRBD1 matching 10 bases. CDR3 length equals 16 residues. Per germline, CDR1 SGHDT and CDR2 YYEEEE. V lost 0 bases to trimming and J lost 8 bases; unmatched junction nucleotides: 5.

The rearrangement links TRBV3-1 (or the pseudogene TRBV3-2) to TRBJ2-6; D is unclear. The germline V and J ends were trimmed by 5 bases and 2 bases, with 10 bases remaining between them. Germline lookup yields CDR1 LGHDT and CDR2 YNNKEL (reference sequence). This CDR3 comprises 15 residues. CDR3 in amino acids: CASSAPAAGANVLTF. Written as DNA, the CDR3 is TGTGCCAGCAGCGCACCCGCAGCTGGGGCCAACGTCCTGACTTTC.

This clone was seen once. The chain carries TRBV11-2 and TRBJ1-2; a weak D match, TRBD1 (6 bases). This CDR3 is built from 14 residues. V gave up 4 bases and J gave up 3 bases, with 12 bases separating them. Per germline, CDR1 SGHAT and CDR2 FQNNGV. In DNA, the CDR3 is TGTGCCAGCAGCTCCACAGGGACCTACTATGGCTACACCTTC. This sequence encodes CASSSTGTYYGYTF.